Presented here are 5 T cell receptor beta chains from one specimen sequenced in a study of blood T cell repertoires in COVID-19. This table comes from immunoSEQ multiplex PCR, and its TCRdb copy is limited to in-frame clones, with some not included. Of approximately 200,000 clones in the sample, less than 90% were seen once. What was sequenced was peripheral blood. These TCRs come from a man in his forties with active or convalescent COVID-19.

This clone showed up just a few times. CDR3 region: CASKRGVNTGELFF. In DNA, the CDR3 is TGTGCCAGCAAACGGGGGGTTAACACCGGGGAGCTGTTTTTT. This rearrangement joins TRBV7-3 to TRBJ2-2; 7 nucleotides align to TRBD2. The CDR3 extends over 14 amino acids. Germline V gene lookup returns CDR1 SGHTA and CDR2 FQGTGA. The V gene end was trimmed by 7 bases and the J gene end by 2 bases; junction bases not matched to a gene: 4.

This clone was seen only a few times. The chain combines TRBV15 with TRBJ1-1, with D possibly matching TRBD1 (5 bases). The CDR3 is 14 amino acids. Germline V gene data show CDR1 as LNHNV and CDR2 as YYDKDF (reference sequence). V dropped 7 bases and J dropped 1 base, with 13 bases sitting between them. The CDR3 sequence: CATTLDRSNTEAFF. In nucleotides, the CDR3 is TGTGCCACCACCCTAGACAGATCGAACACTGAAGCTTTCTTT.

The gene calls are TRBV19 and TRBJ1-1, with D uncertain. Per germline, CDR1 LNHDA and CDR2 SQIVND (reference sequence). V dropped 1 base and J dropped 0 bases, with 9 bases sitting between them. The CDR3 spans 15 residues. For the CDR3, the DNA is TGTGCCAGTAGTATAGGACACGCCATGAACACTGAAGCTTTCTTT. Protein product: CASSIGHAMNTEAFF.

The CDR3 coding sequence is TGTGCCAGCAGCTCCAGGCCAGGGGGCCCAGATACGCAGTATTTT. Its protein is CASSSRPGGPDTQYF. The gene calls are TRBV5-4 and TRBJ2-3; 8 nucleotides match TRBD1. The CDR3 has 15 amino acids. Germline CDR1 SGHNT, CDR2 YYREEE (reference sequence). V shed 3 bases and J 4 bases; nucleotides not matched to a gene: 7.

The chain couples TRBV6-5 to TRBJ1-3; 9 nucleotides line up with TRBD1. This CDR3 is 15 amino acids long. Germline assignment: CDR1 MNHEY and CDR2 SVGAGI. Trimming removed 4 bases from V and 1 base from J; junction bases left unmatched: 2. CDR3 sequence reads: CASSWTGESGNTIYF. DNA for the CDR3: TGTGCCAGCAGTTGGACAGGGGAGTCTGGAAACACCATATATTTT.